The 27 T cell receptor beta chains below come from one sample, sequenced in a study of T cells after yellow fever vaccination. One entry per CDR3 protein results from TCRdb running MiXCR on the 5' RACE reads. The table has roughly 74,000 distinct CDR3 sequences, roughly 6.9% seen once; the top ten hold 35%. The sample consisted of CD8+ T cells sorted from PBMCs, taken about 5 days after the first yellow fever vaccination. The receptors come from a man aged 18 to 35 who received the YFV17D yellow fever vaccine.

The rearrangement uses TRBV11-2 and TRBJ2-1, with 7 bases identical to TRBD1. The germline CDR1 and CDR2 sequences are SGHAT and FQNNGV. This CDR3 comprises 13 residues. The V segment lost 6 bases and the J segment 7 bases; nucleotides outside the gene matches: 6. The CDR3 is CASRSGQKNEQFF. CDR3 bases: TGTGCCAGCAGATCGGGACAGAAAAATGAGCAGTTCTTC.

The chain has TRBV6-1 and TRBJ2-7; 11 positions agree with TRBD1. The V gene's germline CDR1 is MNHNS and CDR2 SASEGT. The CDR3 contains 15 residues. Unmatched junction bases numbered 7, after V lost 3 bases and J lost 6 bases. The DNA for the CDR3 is TGTGCCAGCAGTGATCTACGGACAGGGGGCGCCGAGCAGTACTTC. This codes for CASSDLRTGGAEQYF.

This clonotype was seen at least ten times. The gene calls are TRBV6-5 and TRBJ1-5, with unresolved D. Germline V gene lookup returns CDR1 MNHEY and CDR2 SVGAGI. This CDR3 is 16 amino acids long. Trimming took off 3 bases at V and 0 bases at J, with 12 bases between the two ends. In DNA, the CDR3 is TGTGCCAGCAGTTATGCCGGTGTTTATAGCAATCAGCCCCAGCATTTT. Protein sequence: CASSYAGVYSNQPQHF.

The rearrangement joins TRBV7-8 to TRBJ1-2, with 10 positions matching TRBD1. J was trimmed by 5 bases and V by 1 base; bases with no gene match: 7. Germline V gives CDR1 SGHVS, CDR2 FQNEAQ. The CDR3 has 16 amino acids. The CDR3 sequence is CASSLVRGQGKYGYTF. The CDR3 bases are TGTGCCAGCAGCTTAGTGAGGGGACAGGGGAAGTATGGCTACACCTTC.

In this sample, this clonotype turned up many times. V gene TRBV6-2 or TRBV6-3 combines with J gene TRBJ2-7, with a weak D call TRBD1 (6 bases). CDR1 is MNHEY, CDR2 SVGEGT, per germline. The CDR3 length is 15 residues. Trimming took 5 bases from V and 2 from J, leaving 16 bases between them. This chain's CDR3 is CASSIYGKGAYEQYV. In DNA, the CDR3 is TGTGCCAGCAGTATCTATGGGAAGGGGGCCTACGAGCAGTACGTC.

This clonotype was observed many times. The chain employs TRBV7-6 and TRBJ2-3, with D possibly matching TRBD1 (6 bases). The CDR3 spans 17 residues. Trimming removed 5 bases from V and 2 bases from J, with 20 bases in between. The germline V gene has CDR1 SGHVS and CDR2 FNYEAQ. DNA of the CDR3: TGTGCCAGCAGCCAGCCCCAGGGTAGGGGGTACACAGATACGCAGTATTTT. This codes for CASSQPQGRGYTDTQYF.

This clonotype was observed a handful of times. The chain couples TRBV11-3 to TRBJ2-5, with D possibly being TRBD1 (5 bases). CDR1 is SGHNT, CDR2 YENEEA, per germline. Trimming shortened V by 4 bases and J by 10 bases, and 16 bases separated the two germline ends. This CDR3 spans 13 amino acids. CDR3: CASSSGHLRDQYF. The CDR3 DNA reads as TGTGCCAGCAGCTCAGGACATCTGAGAGACCAGTACTTC. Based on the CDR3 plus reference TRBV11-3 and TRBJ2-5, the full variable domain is EAGVVQSPRYKIIEKKQPVAFWCNPISGHNTLYWYLQNLGQGPELLIRYENEEAVDDSQLPKDRFSAERLKGVDSTLKIQPAELGDSAVYLCASSSGHLRDQYFGPGTRLLVL.

CDR3 coding DNA: TGCGCCAGCAGCCAAGTGGCGACCGGACTGAAAAATCAGCCCCAGCATTTT. Its protein is CASSQVATGLKNQPQHF. The V and J genes are TRBV4-1 and TRBJ1-5, with unresolved D. This CDR3 spans 17 amino acids. Trimming pared 1 base from V and 4 bases from J, leaving 17 bases between. CDR1 and CDR2 (germline): MGHRA, YSYEKL.

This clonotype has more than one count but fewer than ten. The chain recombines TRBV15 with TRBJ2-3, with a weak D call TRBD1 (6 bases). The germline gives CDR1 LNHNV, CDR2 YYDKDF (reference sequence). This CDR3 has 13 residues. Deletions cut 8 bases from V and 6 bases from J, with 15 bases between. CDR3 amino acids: CATFSRTADTQYF. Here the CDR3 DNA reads TGTGCCACCTTTTCTCGGACAGCCGATACGCAGTATTTT. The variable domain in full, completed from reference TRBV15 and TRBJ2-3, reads DAMVIQNPRYQVTQFGKPVTLSCSQTLNHNVMYWYQQKSSQAPKLLFHYYDKDFNNEADTPDNFQSRRPNTSFCFLDIRSPGLGDTAMYLCATFSRTADTQYFGPGTRLTVL.

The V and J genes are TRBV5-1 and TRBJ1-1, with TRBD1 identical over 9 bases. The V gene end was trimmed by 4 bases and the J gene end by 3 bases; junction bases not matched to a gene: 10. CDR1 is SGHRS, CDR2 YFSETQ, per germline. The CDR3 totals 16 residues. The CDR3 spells CASSAKQGALDTEAFF. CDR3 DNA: TGCGCCAGCAGCGCCAAACAGGGGGCGCTAGACACTGAAGCTTTCTTT.

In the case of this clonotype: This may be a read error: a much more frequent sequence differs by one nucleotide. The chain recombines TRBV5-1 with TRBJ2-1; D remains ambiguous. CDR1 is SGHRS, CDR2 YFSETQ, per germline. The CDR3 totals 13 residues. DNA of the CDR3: TGCTCCAGCAGCTTTGGGACCTACAATGAGCAGTTCTTC. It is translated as CSSSFGTYNEQFF.

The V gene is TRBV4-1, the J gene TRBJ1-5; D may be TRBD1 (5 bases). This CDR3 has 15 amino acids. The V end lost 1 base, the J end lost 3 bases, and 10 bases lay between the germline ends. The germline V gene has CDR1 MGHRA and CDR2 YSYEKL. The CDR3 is CASSQVTGVNQPQHF. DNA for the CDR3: TGCGCCAGCAGCCAAGTGACGGGGGTCAATCAGCCCCAGCATTTT.

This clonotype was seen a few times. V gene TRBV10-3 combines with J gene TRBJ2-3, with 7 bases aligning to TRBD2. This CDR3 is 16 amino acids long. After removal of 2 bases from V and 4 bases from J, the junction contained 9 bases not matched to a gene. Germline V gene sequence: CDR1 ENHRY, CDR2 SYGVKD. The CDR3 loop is CAISERGGWWPDTQYF. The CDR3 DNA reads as TGTGCCATCAGTGAGCGCGGGGGATGGTGGCCAGATACGCAGTATTTT.

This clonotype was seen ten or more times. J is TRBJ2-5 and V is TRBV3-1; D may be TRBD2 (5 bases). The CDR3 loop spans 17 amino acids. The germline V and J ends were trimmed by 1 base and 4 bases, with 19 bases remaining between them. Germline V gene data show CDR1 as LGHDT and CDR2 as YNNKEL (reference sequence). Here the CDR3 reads CASSQGFGETEGETQYF. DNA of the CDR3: TGTGCCAGCAGCCAAGGATTTGGGGAGACGGAAGGAGAGACCCAGTACTTC.

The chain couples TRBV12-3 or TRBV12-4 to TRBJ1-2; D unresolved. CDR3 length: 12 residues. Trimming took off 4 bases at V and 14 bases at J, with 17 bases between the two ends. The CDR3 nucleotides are TGTGCCAGCAGTTCTCTACTCCTGGAAGAAACCTTC. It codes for CASSSLLLEETF.

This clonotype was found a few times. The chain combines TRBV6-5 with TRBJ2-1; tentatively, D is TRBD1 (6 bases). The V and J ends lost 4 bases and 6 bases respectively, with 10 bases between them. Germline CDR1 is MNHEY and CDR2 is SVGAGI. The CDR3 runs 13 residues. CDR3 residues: CASSSTGTNEQFF. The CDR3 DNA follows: TGTGCCAGCAGTTCAACAGGGACCAATGAGCAGTTCTTC.

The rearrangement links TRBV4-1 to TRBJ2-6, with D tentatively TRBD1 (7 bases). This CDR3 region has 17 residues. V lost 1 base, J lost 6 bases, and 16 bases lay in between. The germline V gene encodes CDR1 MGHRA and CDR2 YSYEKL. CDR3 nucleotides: TGCGCCAGCAGCCAAGTTCCCAGGGGGGCTGTGGCCAACGTCCTGACTTTC. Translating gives CASSQVPRGAVANVLTF.

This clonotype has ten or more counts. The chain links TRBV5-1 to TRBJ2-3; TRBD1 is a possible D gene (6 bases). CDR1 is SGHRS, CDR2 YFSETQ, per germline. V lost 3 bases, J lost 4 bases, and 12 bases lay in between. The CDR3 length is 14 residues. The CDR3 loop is CASSSQGWPDTQYF. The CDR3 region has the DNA TGCGCCAGCAGCTCCCAGGGGTGGCCAGATACGCAGTATTTT.

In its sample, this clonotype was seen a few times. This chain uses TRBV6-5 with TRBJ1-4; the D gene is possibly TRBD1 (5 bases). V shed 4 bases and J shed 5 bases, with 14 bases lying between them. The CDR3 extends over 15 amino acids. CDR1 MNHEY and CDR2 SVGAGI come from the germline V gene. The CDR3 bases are TGTGCCAGCAGTTTATCCGGACGGGACAATGAAAAACTGTTTTTT. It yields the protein CASSLSGRDNEKLFF.

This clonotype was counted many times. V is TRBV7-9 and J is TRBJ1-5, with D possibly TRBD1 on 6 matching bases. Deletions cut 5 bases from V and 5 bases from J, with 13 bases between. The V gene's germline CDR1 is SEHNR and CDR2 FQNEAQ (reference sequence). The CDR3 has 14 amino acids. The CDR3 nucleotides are TGTGCCAGCAGCCCCCCGGGGGCCGATCAGCCCCAGCATTTT. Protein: CASSPPGADQPQHF.

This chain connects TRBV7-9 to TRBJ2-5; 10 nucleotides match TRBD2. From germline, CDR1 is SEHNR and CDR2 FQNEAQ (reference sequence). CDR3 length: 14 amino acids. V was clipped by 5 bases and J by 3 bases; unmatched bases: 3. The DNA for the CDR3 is TGTGCCAGCAGCCAAAGCGGGGGGGAAGAGACCCAGTACTTC. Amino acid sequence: CASSQSGGEETQYF.

The CDR3 loop reads CASSLRARGILSLEQFF. In DNA, the CDR3 is TGTGCCAGCAGCTTAAGGGCCCGGGGGATTCTTTCCCTTGAGCAGTTCTTC. The V gene is TRBV7-3, the J gene TRBJ2-1; possibly TRBD2 for D (6 bases). Looked up from germline, CDR1 is SGHTA and CDR2 is FQGTGA. V was pared by 1 base and J by 9 bases, with 22 bases between. The CDR3 runs 17 residues.

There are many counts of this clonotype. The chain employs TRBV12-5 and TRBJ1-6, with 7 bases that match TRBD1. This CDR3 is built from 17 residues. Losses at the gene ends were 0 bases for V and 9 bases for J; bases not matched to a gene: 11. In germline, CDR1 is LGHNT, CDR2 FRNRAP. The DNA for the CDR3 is TGTGCTAGTGGTTTGGTACGGCAGGGGGGAACTATTTCACCCCTCCACTTT. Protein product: CASGLVRQGGTISPLHF.

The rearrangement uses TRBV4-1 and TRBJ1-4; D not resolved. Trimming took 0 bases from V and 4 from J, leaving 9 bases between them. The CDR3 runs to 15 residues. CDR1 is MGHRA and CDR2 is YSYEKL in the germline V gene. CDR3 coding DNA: TGCGCCAGCAGCCAAGATCATCGCGGTAATGAAAAACTGTTTTTT. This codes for CASSQDHRGNEKLFF.

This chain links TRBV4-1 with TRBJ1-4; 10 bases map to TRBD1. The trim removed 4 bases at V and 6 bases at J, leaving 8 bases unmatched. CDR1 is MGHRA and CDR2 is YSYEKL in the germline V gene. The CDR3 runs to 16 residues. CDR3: CASSPRDRGLHEKLFF. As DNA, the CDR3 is TGCGCCAGCAGCCCCAGGGACAGGGGCCTACATGAAAAACTGTTTTTT.

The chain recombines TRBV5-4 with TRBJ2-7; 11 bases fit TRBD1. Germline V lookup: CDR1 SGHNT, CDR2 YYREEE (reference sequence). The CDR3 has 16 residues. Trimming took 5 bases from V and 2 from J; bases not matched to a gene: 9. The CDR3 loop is CASRFGGQGVTYEQYF. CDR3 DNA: TGTGCCAGCAGGTTCGGGGGACAGGGGGTTACCTACGAGCAGTACTTC.

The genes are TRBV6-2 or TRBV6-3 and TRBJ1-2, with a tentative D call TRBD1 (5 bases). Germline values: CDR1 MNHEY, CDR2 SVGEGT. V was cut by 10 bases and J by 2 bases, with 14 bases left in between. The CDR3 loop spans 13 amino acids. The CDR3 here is CATMMGLNYGYTF. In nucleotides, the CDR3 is TGTGCCACCATGATGGGACTAAACTATGGCTACACCTTC.